This TCR beta chain was recovered during a study of graft-versus-host responses after intestinal transplantation. Regarding the study as a whole: Investigators detected GvH clones in recipient marrow, with some emerging earlier in ileum or blood. Clonal ratios of graft-versus-host to host-versus-graft in allografts were high for patients exhibiting graft-donor T cell macrochimerism.

Data came from immunoSEQ multiplex PCR; TCRdb stores just in-frame clones and leaves some out. Of 65,000 to 90,000 clones listed, 75% to 95% are singletons. With V trimmed by 0 bases and J by 7 bases, 18 bases remained unmatched. CDR1 and CDR2 from the germline V gene are SGHRS and YFSETQ. CDR3 size: 18 residues. With regard to this clone: The antigen remains unidentified.

Sequenced here: unstimulated CD8+ T cells sorted from spleen or lymph node cells, sampled before transplant. The TCR was taken from a human donor who was the organ donor for an intestinal transplant. This rearrangement joins TRBV5-1 to TRBJ1-2; 7 nucleotides line up with TRBD1. The CDR3 loop reads CASSLAGQIGGGSFGYTF. DNA for the CDR3: TGCGCCAGCAGCTTGGCGGGACAGATCGGTGGGGGATCGTTTGGCTACACCTTC. Variable domain in full (rest from reference TRBV5-1 and TRBJ1-2): KAGVTQTPRYLIKTRGQQVTLSCSPISGHRSVSWYQQTPGQGLQFLFEYFSETQRNKGNFPGRFSGRQFSNSRSEMNVSTLELGDSALYLCASSLAGQIGGGSFGYTFGSGTRLTVV.